This T cell receptor (beta chain) was observed in a study of blood T cell repertoires in COVID-19. The overall study: There were acute and convalescent COVID-19 samples, and they came from the United States, Italy and Spain. Sample material is recorded as cDNA or gDNA derived from T cells, B-cell-depleted T cells, or PBMCs.

The authors' processing: From reference gene primer amplification, estimates of nucleated cell counts were derived. Sequencing used immunoSEQ multiplex PCR; TCRdb keeps in-frame clones, though not all of them. V and J calls and clone size are given by that table; D and trimming were obtained from the DNA. The table records more than 200,000 clones, more than 85% of them present only once. The germline CDR1 and CDR2 sequences are GTSNPN and SVGIG (reference sequence). V was cut by 0 bases and J by 0 bases, with 15 bases left in between. The CDR3 is 17 amino acids. The V call is TRBV30, the J call TRBJ1-5; TRBD1 might be the D (6 bases). This sequence was found in an older woman with COVID-19, enrolled during active disease. Material: peripheral blood. This chain's CDR3 is CAWSVQGTSHSNQPQHF. The CDR3 DNA is TGTGCCTGGAGTGTACAAGGGACATCTCATAGCAATCAGCCCCAGCATTTT.